The next 25 T cell receptor beta chains were all read from a single sample in a study of cytomegalovirus exposure and HLA in healthy donors. PCR used 60 Vbeta primers and 13 Jbeta primers. Assay used: immunoSEQ multiplex PCR; TCRdb lists only in-frame clones, some missing. The sample records approximately 200,000 clones, 65% to 90% being singletons. The specimen was PBMCs. All receptors come from a woman between 45 and 60 years old in good health and CMV-seronegative.

The chain couples TRBV27 to TRBJ2-3; TRBD2 matches 9 bases. In germline, CDR1 is MNHEY, CDR2 SMNVEV (reference sequence). V gave up 5 bases and J gave up 5 bases; unmatched junction bases: 14. The CDR3 spans 17 residues. CDR3 in amino acids: CASSLGPGGRARDTQYF. The DNA for the CDR3 is TGTGCCAGCAGTCTAGGCCCTGGCGGGAGGGCCAGAGATACGCAGTATTTT.

The CDR3 is CAWSRPGAGNTIYF. The CDR3 DNA is TGTGCCTGGAGTCGCCCAGGGGCTGGAAACACCATATATTTT. The gene calls are TRBV30 and TRBJ1-3, with a weak D call TRBD1 (6 bases). Deletions cut 2 bases from V and 2 bases from J, with 10 bases between. Germline V gene lookup returns CDR1 GTSNPN and CDR2 SVGIG (reference sequence). The CDR3 extends over 14 amino acids.

The chain has TRBV25-1 and TRBJ2-5, with 7 bases aligning to TRBD2. Germline assignment: CDR1 MGHDK and CDR2 SYGVNS. V shed 6 bases and J 5 bases; nucleotides not matched to a gene: 12. There are 15 residues in the CDR3. For the CDR3, the DNA is TGTGCCAGCAGCCGACTGGGGGGGATGGACGAGACCCAGTACTTC. Encoded protein: CASSRLGGMDETQYF.

In DNA form, the CDR3 reads TGTGCCAGCAGCCGTGACAGGGCTAATGAAAAACTGTTTTTT. Translated, it gives CASSRDRANEKLFF. The rearrangement joins TRBV7-2 to TRBJ1-4; 7 nucleotides line up with TRBD1. Germline lookup yields CDR1 SGHTA and CDR2 FQGNSA. Trimming removed 5 bases from V and 3 bases from J; junction bases left unmatched: 3. CDR3 size: 14 residues.

The chain combines TRBV2 with TRBJ2-5; 11 bases line up with TRBD2. The CDR3 covers 14 residues. Germline V gene data show CDR1 as SNHLY and CDR2 as FYNNEI. Germline trimming cut 6 bases from V and 5 bases from J; bases unmatched to any gene: 5. The CDR3 nucleotides are TGTGCCAGCAGGCTAGCGGGAGGAAAGGAGACCCAGTACTTC. Translation: CASRLAGGKETQYF.

The gene calls are TRBV4-3 and TRBJ2-7, with 7 bases identical to TRBD2. With V trimmed by 3 bases and J by 3 bases, 2 bases remained unmatched. Per germline, CDR1 LGHNA and CDR2 YSLEER. There are 13 residues in the CDR3. CDR3 bases: TGCGCCAGCAGCCAGGGAGGGTACTACGAGCAGTACTTC. Encoded protein: CASSQGGYYEQYF.

J is TRBJ2-1 and V is TRBV4-2, with 7 bases lining up with TRBD2. The junction had 10 bases not matched to a gene; V was cut back by 0 bases and J by 5 bases. The CDR3 is 17 residues long. The V gene's germline CDR1 is LGHNA and CDR2 YNFKEQ. CDR3 DNA sequence: TGTGCCAGCAGCCAAGATGGTCTAGCGGAGATAAACAATGAGCAGTTCTTC. Translation gives CASSQDGLAEINNEQFF.

The V and J genes are TRBV14 and TRBJ1-1; a weak D match, TRBD1 (5 bases). V lost 6 bases, J lost 0 bases, and 11 bases lay in between. The CDR3 runs 14 residues. Germline V CDR1 and CDR2: SGHDN, FVKESK. The CDR3 DNA sequence: TGTGCCAGCAGGGGACTGGGGATGAACACTGAAGCTTTCTTT. It is translated as CASRGLGMNTEAFF.

This sequence joins TRBV28 and TRBJ2-5; TRBD2 matches 9 bases. Germline V CDR1 and CDR2: MDHEN, SYDVKM. Unmatched junction bases numbered 5, after V lost 2 bases and J lost 1 base. The length of the CDR3 is 16 residues. CDR3: CASSLGIAGVQETQYF. In DNA, the CDR3 is TGTGCCAGCAGTTTAGGGATAGCGGGAGTCCAAGAGACCCAGTACTTC.

A word on this clone: The junction shows a germline mismatch at one end, possibly a read error. This sequence joins TRBV7-9 and TRBJ1-1, with D hard to call. This CDR3 has 13 amino acids. CDR1 and CDR2 from the germline V gene are SEHNR and FQNEAQ (reference sequence). Here the CDR3 DNA reads TGTTCCAGCAGCCTTAGCGAGGCGGTTGAAGCTTTCTTT. Translation: CSSSLSEAVEAFF. The full variable domain, with the rest looked up from reference TRBV7-9 and TRBJ1-1, is DTGVSQNPRHKITKRGQNVTFRCDPISEHNRLYWYRQTLGQGPEFLTYFQNEAQLEKSRLLSDRFSAERPKGSFSTLEIQRTEQGDSAMYLCSSSLSEAVEAFFGQGTRLTVV.

This chain connects TRBV10-3 to TRBJ2-5, with 7 nucleotides matching TRBD2. The DNA end is more similar to TRBJ2-7, so the J call may be wrong. CDR1 ENHRY and CDR2 SYGVKD come from the germline V gene. The CDR3 covers 14 residues. The chain's CDR3 is CAIKGGGSPYEQYF. The CDR3 DNA reads as TGTGCCATCAAAGGCGGCGGGAGTCCCTACGAGCAGTACTTC.

This clone was detected only a few times. The chain has TRBV6-6 and TRBJ2-2, with TRBD2 identical over 15 bases. Germline values: CDR1 MNHNY, CDR2 SVGAGI (reference sequence). The ends lost 8 bases at V and 6 bases at J; junction bases unmatched: 4. The CDR3 contains 15 residues. Here the CDR3 DNA reads TGTGCCAGCGGAGGACTAGCGGGAGGGTCCGGGGAGCTGTTTTTT. It is translated as CASGGLAGGSGELFF.

V is TRBV19 and J is TRBJ1-6; 8 nucleotides agree with TRBD1. CDR3 length equals 15 residues. Germline CDR1 LNHDA, CDR2 SQIVND (reference sequence). J gave up 0 bases and V 6 bases, and 1 base lay outside the gene matches. CDR3 protein: CASRTGDSYNSPLHF. The CDR3 region has the DNA TGTGCCAGTAGGACAGGGGACTCCTATAATTCACCCCTCCACTTT.

Concerning this clone: The same CDR3 arises from other DNA sequences in this sample as well. V and J are TRBV27 and TRBJ2-7; TRBD2 matches 7 bases. Germline values: CDR1 MNHEY, CDR2 SMNVEV (reference sequence). This CDR3 contains 13 residues. Losses at the gene ends were 5 bases for V and 1 base for J; bases not matched to a gene: 2. The CDR3 loop is CASSLSGSYEQYF. The CDR3 bases are TGTGCCAGCAGTCTTAGCGGGTCCTACGAGCAGTACTTC.

This chain joins TRBV2 and TRBJ1-3; no firm D call. V was cut by 4 bases and J by 4 bases, with 2 bases left in between. Germline-derived CDR1 and CDR2 are SNHLY and FYNNEI. This CDR3 has 11 residues. The CDR3 DNA reads TGTGCCAGCAGTGCGGGAAACACCATATATTTT. Encoded protein: CASSAGNTIYF. Full variable domain (outside the CDR3, taken from reference TRBV2 and TRBJ1-3): EPEVTQTPSHQVTQMGQEVILRCVPISNHLYFYWYRQILGQKVEFLVSFYNNEISEKSEIFDDQFSVERPDGSNFTLKIRSTKLEDSAMYFCASSAGNTIYFGEGSWLTVV.

This clone was picked up a small number of times. This chain links TRBV4-1 with TRBJ2-1; 8 bases are a match to TRBD2. Germline V lookup: CDR1 MGHRA, CDR2 YSYEKL. The V segment lost 0 bases and the J segment 3 bases; nucleotides outside the gene matches: 4. The CDR3 spans 16 residues. The DNA for the CDR3 is TGCGCCAGCAGCCAAGATGGGACTAGGCGCTACAATGAGCAGTTCTTC. Translation gives CASSQDGTRRYNEQFF.

Here the CDR3 DNA reads TGTGCCAGTAGTCTCAGACAGGGGGTGTACAATGAGCAGTTCTTC. Translation: CASSLRQGVYNEQFF. J is TRBJ2-1 and V is TRBV19; 9 bases line up with TRBD1. This CDR3 has 15 amino acids. Germline-derived CDR1 and CDR2 are LNHDA and SQIVND (reference sequence). V shed 5 bases, J shed 4 bases, and the junction held 6 bases outside the gene matches.

This chain uses TRBV15 with TRBJ2-1, with TRBD2 as a possible D gene (5 bases). The V gene's germline CDR1 is LNHNV and CDR2 YYDKDF (reference sequence). This CDR3 is 14 amino acids long. V dropped 4 bases and J dropped 9 bases, with 16 bases sitting between them. The CDR3 DNA sequence: TGTGCCACCAGCATTTTCGGACTCGCGACTGAGCAGTTCTTC. It yields the protein CATSIFGLATEQFF.

This chain links TRBV10-3 with TRBJ2-7; TRBD1 agrees at 11 bases. The CDR3 sequence is 15 residues long. Germline-derived CDR1 and CDR2 are ENHRY and SYGVKD. V lost 6 bases, J lost 5 bases, and 9 bases stayed unmatched. The DNA of the CDR3 is TGTGCCATCAGCTTCCGGGACAGGGGGGAAGACGAGCAGTACTTC. Protein product: CAISFRDRGEDEQYF.

The rearrangement links TRBV7-9 to TRBJ1-1; perhaps TRBD1 as D (5 bases). V was pared by 3 bases and J by 3 bases, with 11 bases between. Per germline, CDR1 SEHNR and CDR2 FQNEAQ (reference sequence). The CDR3 runs 14 residues. CDR3 sequence: CASSFGGADTEAFF. The CDR3, as DNA: TGTGCCAGCAGCTTTGGAGGGGCCGACACTGAAGCTTTCTTT.

As for this clone: An end of the junction differs from the germline gene, which may be a read error. The CDR3 is CVSSQDRMTGGVNYGYTF. DNA of the CDR3: TGCGTCAGCAGCCAAGATCGGATGACAGGGGGAGTCAACTATGGCTACACCTTC. The chain uses TRBV4-1 and TRBJ1-2; the match to TRBD1 covers 9 bases. Germline V CDR1 and CDR2: MGHRA, YSYEKL. The length of the CDR3 is 18 residues.

This chain connects TRBV18 to TRBJ2-7; 9 positions agree with TRBD1. CDR3 length: 14 amino acids. In germline, CDR1 is KGHSH, CDR2 LQKENI. After removal of 1 base from V and 6 bases from J, the junction contained 4 bases not matched to a gene. CDR3 region: CASSPHKQGAEQYF. CDR3 coding DNA: TGTGCCAGCTCACCACACAAACAGGGGGCCGAGCAGTACTTC.

The J gene is TRBJ1-5, the V gene TRBV28, with D perhaps TRBD1 (6 bases). CDR1 MDHEN and CDR2 SYDVKM come from the germline V gene. V lost 6 bases to trimming and J lost 0 bases, with 27 bases between them. The CDR3 runs to 20 residues. The CDR3 DNA reads TGTGCCAGCAGAGGCAAGGACAGCTTATATTCTTACCTTAGCAATCAGCCCCAGCATTTT. Protein sequence: CASRGKDSLYSYLSNQPQHF.

Here the CDR3 DNA reads TGTGCCAGCAGCCCCATCGACAGGGCCAACACCGGGGAGCTGTTTTTT. Its protein is CASSPIDRANTGELFF. The chain has TRBV7-2 and TRBJ2-2; TRBD1 matches 7 bases. Per germline, CDR1 SGHTA and CDR2 FQGNSA. After removal of 5 bases from V and 2 bases from J, the junction contained 8 bases not matched to a gene. The CDR3 extends over 16 amino acids. The whole variable domain, remainder taken from reference TRBV7-2 and TRBJ2-2, is GAGVSQSPSNKVTEKGKDVELRCDPISGHTALYWYRQSLGQGLEFLIYFQGNSAPDKSGLPSDRFSAERTGGSVSTLTIQRTQQEDSAVYLCASSPIDRANTGELFFGEGSRLTVL.

V usage is TRBV4-3 and J usage is TRBJ2-1; D is possibly TRBD2 (5 bases). Germline V CDR1 and CDR2: LGHNA, YSLEER. The CDR3 covers 14 residues. V lost 3 bases to trimming and J lost 7 bases, with 13 bases between them. The CDR3 reads CASSQSRVGNEQFF. The CDR3 bases are TGCGCCAGCAGCCAGTCGAGGGTCGGTAATGAGCAGTTCTTC.